This TCR beta chain was recovered during a study of T cells in Graves' hyperthyroidism and ophthalmopathy. Together with thyroid ultrasound, orbital computed tomography, serum thyroxine and TRAb, clinical symptoms were used for diagnoses. The CDR3 length is 15 residues. The junction had 9 bases not matched to a gene; V was cut back by 5 bases and J by 4 bases. CDR1 is MDHEN and CDR2 is SYDVKM in the germline V gene. This clonotype was seen repeatedly, ten times or more. Researchers amplified the TCR beta CDR3 regions from RNA transcripts. First-round RT-PCR of the TCR CDR3 relied on the HTBI primer set. Each CDR3 protein is one row after TCRdb ran MiXCR on the multiplex PCR reads. The data show 600,000 to 900,000 distinct CDR3 sequences, 16% seen once.

This receptor was obtained from a man in his late teens or twenties with Graves' hyperthyroidism. The sample taken for sequencing was blood. The chain is built from TRBV28 and TRBJ2-7; 9 positions agree with TRBD1. The CDR3 DNA sequence: TGTGCCAGCAGTCAATCCGGGACAGGGCTGTACGAGCAGTACTTC. Its translation is CASSQSGTGLYEQYF.